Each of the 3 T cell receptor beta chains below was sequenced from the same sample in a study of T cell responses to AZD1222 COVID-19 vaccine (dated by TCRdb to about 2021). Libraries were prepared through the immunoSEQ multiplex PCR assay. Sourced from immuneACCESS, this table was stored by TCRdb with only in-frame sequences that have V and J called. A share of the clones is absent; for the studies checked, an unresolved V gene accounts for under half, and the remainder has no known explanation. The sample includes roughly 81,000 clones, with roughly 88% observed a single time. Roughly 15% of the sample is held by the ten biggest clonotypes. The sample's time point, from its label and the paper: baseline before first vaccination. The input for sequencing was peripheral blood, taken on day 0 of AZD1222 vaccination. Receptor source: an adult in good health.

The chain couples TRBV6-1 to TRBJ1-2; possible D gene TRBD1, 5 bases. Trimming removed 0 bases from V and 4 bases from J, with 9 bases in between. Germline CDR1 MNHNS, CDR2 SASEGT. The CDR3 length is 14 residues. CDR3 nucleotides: TGTGCCAGCAGTGAAGCGGGGGATTTCTATGGCTACACCTTC. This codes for CASSEAGDFYGYTF.

The CDR3 region is CASRVDRGNSPLHF. CDR3 in DNA: TGTGCCAGCAGGGTTGACAGGGGCAATTCACCCCTCCACTTT. The chain carries TRBV6-5 and TRBJ1-6, with 8 nucleotides matching TRBD1. From germline, CDR1 is MNHEY and CDR2 SVGAGI. After removal of 6 bases from V and 7 bases from J, the junction contained 5 bases not matched to a gene. CDR3 length: 14 amino acids.

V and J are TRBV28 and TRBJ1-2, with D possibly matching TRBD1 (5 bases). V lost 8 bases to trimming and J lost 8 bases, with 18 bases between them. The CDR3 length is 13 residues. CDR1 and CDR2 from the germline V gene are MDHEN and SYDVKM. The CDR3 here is CASQVPPRAGYTF. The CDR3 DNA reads TGTGCCAGCCAAGTACCTCCCAGGGCGGGCTACACCTTC.